One T cell receptor beta chain is described in this entry. The record originates from a study of blood T cell repertoires in COVID-19. Overall study: The origin of the acute and convalescent COVID-19 samples was the United States, Italy and Spain. PBMCs, B-cell-depleted T cells, or T cells were the source of the cDNA or gDNA that made up the material.

In the study's own analysis: From reference gene primer amplification, estimates of nucleated cell counts were derived. The assay was immunoSEQ multiplex PCR, and TCRdb's table has in-frame clones only and misses some. The V and J calls and clone size were taken over from that table, and D and trimming were inferred from the DNA. The repertoire holds 250,000 to 300,000 clones, approximately 88% seen once, with approximately 0.94% in the top ten. The origin of this receptor is a woman aged 40 to 50 who had recovered from COVID-19. The specimen sequenced was peripheral blood.

The CDR3 bases are TGTGCCAGCAGCCAAGAAACAGGGCAGGGAATAGCTTTCTTT. Translated: CASSQETGQGIAFF. The rearrangement links TRBV3-1 (or the pseudogene TRBV3-2) to TRBJ1-1; a weak D match, TRBD1 (6 bases). Germline loops: CDR1 LGHDT, CDR2 YNNKEL (reference sequence). The CDR3 length is 14 residues. Trimming stripped 0 bases from V and 10 bases from J, with 15 bases between.